This TCR beta chain was observed in a study of blood T cell repertoires in COVID-19 (dated by TCRdb to about 2020). A note on the overall study: Samples covering the acute and convalescent phases of COVID-19 were provided by collaborators in the United States, Italy and Spain. The sample metadata nearly always contained a de-identified subject ID, COVID-19 status, age in years and sex. A freely available public database, intended as a resource for researchers studying the immune response to SARS-CoV-2, is where the repertoires were released. The material from the prospective study consisted of cDNA or gDNA derived from T cells, B-cell-depleted T cells, or PBMCs. HLA class I and class II types, where available, came from metadata supplied by the sample provider rather than from assay-based typing. Deeply sampled blood TCRbeta repertoires from subjects exposed to, actively infected with, or recovered from COVID-19 were included in the dataset. The samples were drawn from the first 160 participants of the ongoing ImmuneRACE study and from 950 to 1,500 subjects provided by 6 global collaborators.

Comment on this clone: It lacks a known antigen. An end of the junction does not agree with germline; a read error may underlie this.

TCRbeta CDR3 regions were amplified from genomic DNA using the immunoSEQ Assay, a bias-controlled multiplex PCR. In the authors' own workflow: The number of nucleated cells in each sample was estimated by amplification of reference gene primers within the assay. Sequence reads were collapsed and filtered to measure the absolute abundance of every unique TCRbeta CDR3 rearrangement. Productive Simpson clonality was computed per sample as the square root of Simpson's diversity index over productive rearrangements. The clones in this table, taken by TCRdb from immuneACCESS, are in-frame only. Not every clone is retained; where verified, under half of the shortfall comes from an unresolved V gene, and the cause of the rest is unknown. V and J calls and clone size are copied from that table; D and trimming were computed from the DNA. This sample has 60,000 to 80,000 clones in its table, and roughly 88% of those were observed once. 6.4% of the sample belongs to the ten largest clones.

Collaborating institutions collected whole blood in K2EDTA tubes following their own protocols. For TCRbeta analysis, collaborator samples were shipped as frozen whole blood, as isolated PBMCs, or as DNA extracted from either sample type. Broader findings and caveats from the paper: The amount of clinical and demographic metadata varied by source and participant and was provided uncurated.

CDR1 and CDR2 were assigned from the germline V gene (reference sequence) as SSHAT and FNYEAQ. The CDR3 holds 16 amino acids from the cysteine to the phenylalanine. The sequence is cut down to CDR3 DNA, 48 bases in frame from base 1. The sequence links TRBV7-7 to TRBJ2-1; 14 bases in the middle match TRBD2. The clonotype was recovered from a woman in her 70s with acute or convalescent COVID-19. The sample was peripheral blood. The CDR3 region: CASSPPGLAGANEQFF. The nucleotides read TGTGCTAGCAGCCCACCGGGACTAGCGGGAGCAAATGAGCAGTTCTTC.